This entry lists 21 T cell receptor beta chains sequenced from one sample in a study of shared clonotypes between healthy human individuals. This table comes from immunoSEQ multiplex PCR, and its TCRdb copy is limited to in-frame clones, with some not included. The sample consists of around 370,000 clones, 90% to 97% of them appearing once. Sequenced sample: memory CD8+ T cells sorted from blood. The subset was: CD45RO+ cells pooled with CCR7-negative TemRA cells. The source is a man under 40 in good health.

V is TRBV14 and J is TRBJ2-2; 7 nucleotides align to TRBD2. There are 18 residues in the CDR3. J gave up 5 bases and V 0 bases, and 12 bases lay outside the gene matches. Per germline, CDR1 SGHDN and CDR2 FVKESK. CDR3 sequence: CASSQDKEPGLKTGELFF. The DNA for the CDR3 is TGTGCCAGCAGCCAAGATAAAGAACCGGGACTAAAAACCGGGGAGCTGTTTTTT.

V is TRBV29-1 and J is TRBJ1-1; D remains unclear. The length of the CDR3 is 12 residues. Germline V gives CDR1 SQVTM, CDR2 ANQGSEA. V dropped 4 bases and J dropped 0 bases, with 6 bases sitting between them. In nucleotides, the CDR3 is TGCAGCGTTGTATCCATGAACACTGAAGCTTTCTTT. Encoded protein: CSVVSMNTEAFF.

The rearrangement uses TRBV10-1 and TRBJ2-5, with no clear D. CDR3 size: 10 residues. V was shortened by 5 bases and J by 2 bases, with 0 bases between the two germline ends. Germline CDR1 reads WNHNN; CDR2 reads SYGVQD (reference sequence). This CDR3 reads CASSQETQYF. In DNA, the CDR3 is TGCGCCAGCAGTCAAGAGACCCAGTACTTC.

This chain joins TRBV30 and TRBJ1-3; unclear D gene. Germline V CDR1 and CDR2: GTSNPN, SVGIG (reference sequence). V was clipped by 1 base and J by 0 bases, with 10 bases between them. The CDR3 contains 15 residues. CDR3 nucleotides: TGTGCCTGGAGTGAAAAACTGAACTCTGGAAACACCATATATTTT. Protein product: CAWSEKLNSGNTIYF.

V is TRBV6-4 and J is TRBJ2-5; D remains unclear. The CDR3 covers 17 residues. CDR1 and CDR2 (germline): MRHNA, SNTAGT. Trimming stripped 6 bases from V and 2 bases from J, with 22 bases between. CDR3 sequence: CASSDHRVKARQETQYF. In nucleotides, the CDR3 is TGTGCCAGCAGCGACCACCGGGTCAAAGCCCGTCAAGAGACCCAGTACTTC.

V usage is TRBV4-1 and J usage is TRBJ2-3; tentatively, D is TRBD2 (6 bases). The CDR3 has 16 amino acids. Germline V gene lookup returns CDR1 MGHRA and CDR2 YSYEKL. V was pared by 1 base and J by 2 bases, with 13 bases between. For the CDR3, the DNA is TGCGCCAGCAGCCAAGTACGGGAGCTAGCCACAGATACGCAGTATTTT. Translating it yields CASSQVRELATDTQYF.

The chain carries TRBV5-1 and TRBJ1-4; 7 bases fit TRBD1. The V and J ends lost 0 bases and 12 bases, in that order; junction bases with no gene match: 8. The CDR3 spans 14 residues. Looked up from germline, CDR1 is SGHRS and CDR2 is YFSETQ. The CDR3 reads CASSLDGGGVQLFF. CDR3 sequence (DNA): TGCGCCAGCAGCTTGGATGGAGGGGGCGTGCAACTGTTTTTT.

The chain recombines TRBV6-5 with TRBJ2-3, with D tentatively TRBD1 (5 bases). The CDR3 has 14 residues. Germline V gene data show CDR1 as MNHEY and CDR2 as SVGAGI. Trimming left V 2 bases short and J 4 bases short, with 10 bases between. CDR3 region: CASSYRQGADTQYF. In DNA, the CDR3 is TGTGCCAGCAGTTACCGGCAGGGCGCAGATACGCAGTATTTT.

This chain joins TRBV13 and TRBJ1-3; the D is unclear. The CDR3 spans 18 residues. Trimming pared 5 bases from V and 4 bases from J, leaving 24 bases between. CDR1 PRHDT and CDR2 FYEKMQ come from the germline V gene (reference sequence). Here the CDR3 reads CASSPSHTGAKGGNTIYF. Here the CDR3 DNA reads TGTGCCAGCAGCCCATCTCACACCGGAGCCAAGGGAGGAAACACCATATATTTT.

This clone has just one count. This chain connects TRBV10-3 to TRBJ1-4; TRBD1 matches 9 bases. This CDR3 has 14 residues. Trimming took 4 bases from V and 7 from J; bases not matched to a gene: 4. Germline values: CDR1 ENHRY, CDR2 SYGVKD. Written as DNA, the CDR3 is TGTGCCATCAGTGGGACAGGGGTTTTTGAAAAACTGTTTTTT. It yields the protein CAISGTGVFEKLFF.

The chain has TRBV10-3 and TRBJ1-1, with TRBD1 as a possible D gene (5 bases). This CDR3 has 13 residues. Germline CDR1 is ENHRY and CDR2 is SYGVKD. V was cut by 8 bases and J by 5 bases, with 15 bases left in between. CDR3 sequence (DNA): TGTGCCATCGGGGGGTTTTTTGGTACTGAAGCTTTCTTT. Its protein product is CAIGGFFGTEAFF.

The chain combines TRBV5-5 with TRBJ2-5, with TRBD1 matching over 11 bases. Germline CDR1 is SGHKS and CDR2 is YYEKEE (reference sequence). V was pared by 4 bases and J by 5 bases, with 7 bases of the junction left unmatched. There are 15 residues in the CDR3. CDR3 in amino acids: CASSIWTGGSETQYF. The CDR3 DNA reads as TGTGCCAGCAGCATTTGGACAGGGGGCTCCGAGACCCAGTACTTC.

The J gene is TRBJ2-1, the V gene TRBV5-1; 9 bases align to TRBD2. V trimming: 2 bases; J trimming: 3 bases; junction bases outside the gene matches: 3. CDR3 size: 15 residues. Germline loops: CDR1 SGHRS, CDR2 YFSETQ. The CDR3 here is CASSLFSGSYNEQFF. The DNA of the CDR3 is TGCGCCAGCAGCTTATTTAGCGGGAGCTACAATGAGCAGTTCTTC.

Written as DNA, the CDR3 is TGTGCCAGTAGAATCAGGGGGAAAGCTTTCTTT. This sequence encodes CASRIRGKAFF. This rearrangement joins TRBV19 to TRBJ1-1; 7 nucleotides match TRBD1. V shed 6 bases and J 9 bases; nucleotides not matched to a gene: 4. Germline lookup yields CDR1 LNHDA and CDR2 SQIVND (reference sequence). This CDR3 has 11 amino acids.

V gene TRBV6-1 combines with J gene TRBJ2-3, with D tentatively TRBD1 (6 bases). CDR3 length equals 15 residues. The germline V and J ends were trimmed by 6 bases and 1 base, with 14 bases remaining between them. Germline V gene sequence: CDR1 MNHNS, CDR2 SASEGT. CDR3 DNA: TGTGCCAGCAGCTACCGGGACACCCGCACAGATACGCAGTATTTT. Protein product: CASSYRDTRTDTQYF.

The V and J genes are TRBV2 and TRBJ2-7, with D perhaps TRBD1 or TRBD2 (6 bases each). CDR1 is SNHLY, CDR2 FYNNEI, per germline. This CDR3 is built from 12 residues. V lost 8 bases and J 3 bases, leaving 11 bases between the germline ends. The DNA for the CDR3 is TGTGCCAGCTCAGGAGGGGGCTACGAGCAGTACTTC. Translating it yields CASSGGGYEQYF.

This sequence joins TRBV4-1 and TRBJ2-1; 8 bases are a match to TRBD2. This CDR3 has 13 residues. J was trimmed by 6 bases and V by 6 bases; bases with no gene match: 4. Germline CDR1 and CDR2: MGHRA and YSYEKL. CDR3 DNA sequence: TGCGCCAGCAGAAGTAGCGGGACCAATGAGCAGTTCTTC. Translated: CASRSSGTNEQFF.

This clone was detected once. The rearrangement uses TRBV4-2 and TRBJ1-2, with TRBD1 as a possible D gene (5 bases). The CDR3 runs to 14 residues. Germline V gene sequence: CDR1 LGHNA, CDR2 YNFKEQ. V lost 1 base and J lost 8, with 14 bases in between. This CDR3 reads CASSQGARAPGYTF. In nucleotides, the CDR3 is TGTGCCAGCAGCCAAGGGGCCAGGGCGCCAGGCTACACCTTC.

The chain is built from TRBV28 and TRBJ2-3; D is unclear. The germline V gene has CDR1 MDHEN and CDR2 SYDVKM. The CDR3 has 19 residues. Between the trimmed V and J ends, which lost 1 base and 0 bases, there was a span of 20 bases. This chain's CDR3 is CASSLSVFGSTASTDTQYF. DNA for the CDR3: TGTGCCAGCAGTTTATCGGTGTTTGGCAGCACTGCTAGCACAGATACGCAGTATTTT.

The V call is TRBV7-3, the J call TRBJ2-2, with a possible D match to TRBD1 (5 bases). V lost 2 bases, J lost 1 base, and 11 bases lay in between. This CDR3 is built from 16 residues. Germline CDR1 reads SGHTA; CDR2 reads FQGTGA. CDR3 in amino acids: CASSLGAVQNTGELFF. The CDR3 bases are TGTGCCAGCAGCTTAGGGGCGGTCCAGAACACCGGGGAGCTGTTTTTT.

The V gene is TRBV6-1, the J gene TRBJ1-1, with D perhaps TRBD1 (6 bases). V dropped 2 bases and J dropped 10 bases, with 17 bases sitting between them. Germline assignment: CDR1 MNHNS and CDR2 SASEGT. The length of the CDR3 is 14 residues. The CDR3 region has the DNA TGTGCCAGCAGTGAAAGAACGATGGGACAACGAGCTTTCTTT. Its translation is CASSERTMGQRAFF.